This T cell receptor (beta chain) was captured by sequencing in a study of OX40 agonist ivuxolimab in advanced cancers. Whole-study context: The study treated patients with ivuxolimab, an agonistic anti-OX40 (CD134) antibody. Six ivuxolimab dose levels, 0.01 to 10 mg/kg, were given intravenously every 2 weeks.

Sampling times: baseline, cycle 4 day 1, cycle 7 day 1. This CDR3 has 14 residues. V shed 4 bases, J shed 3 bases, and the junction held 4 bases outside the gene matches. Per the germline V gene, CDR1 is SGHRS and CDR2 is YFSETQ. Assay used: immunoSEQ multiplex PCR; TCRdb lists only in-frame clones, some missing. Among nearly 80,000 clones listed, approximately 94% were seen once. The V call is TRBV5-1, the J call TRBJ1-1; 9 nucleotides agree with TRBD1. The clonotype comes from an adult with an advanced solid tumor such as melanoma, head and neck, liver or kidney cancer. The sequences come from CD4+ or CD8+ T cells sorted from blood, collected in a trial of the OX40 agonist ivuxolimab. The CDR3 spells CASSTGQGDTEAFF. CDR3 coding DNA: TGCGCCAGCAGCACGGGACAGGGAGACACTGAAGCTTTCTTT.